The clone carrying this T cell receptor (beta chain) was counted a few times. The target antigen is unknown. A much larger clonotype is one base distant, so this may be a read error. This entry comes from a study of tumor-infiltrating lymphocytes in primary liver carcinoma. Scientists recovered RNA and DNA together from approximately 20-30 mg of unsorted bulk tissue. A constant-region primer primed TCR beta cDNA synthesis from 400 to 600 ng of total RNA. Generation of the TCR beta libraries relied on three nested multiplex PCR rounds using slightly modified ARM-PCR. TRBV1-TRBV30 forward primers and a C-beta reverse primer were used in the first two PCR rounds, which each ran for 9 to 10 cycles. TCRdb redid the calling of the multiplex PCR reads with MiXCR, one entry per CDR3 protein. The sample holds about 99,000 distinct CDR3 sequences, roughly 69% seen once. Germline V gene lookup returns CDR1 KGHDR and CDR2 SFDVKD. The CDR3 covers 13 residues.

Findings and limits, study-wide: Tumor region pairs shared more overlap than did tumor-adjacent and tumor-blood pairs. Just around 7-24% of top clones spanned all five tumor regions.

Input material: liver tumor tissue from sampling region 5. This sample's subset: tumor region T5, tumor centre. The chain links TRBV24-1 to TRBJ2-1; TRBD2 might be the D (6 bases). This TCR came from a woman in her fifties or sixties with primary liver carcinoma and hepatitis B virus infection. The CDR3 is CAISDRDSTGQFF. CDR3 bases: TGTGCCATCAGTGATCGGGACTCCACCGGGCAGTTCTTC.